A single sample is the source of the 8 T cell receptor beta chains below, sequenced in a study of CD8+ T cells in alopecia areata. TCR sequencing used cDNA made by reverse transcription of extracted RNA. Profiled with immunoSEQ multiplex PCR; TCRdb holds only in-frame clones, not every one. The repertoire holds over 250,000 clones, with around 64% as singletons. Treatment meaning: oral pan-JAK inhibitor, 5-10 mg twice daily. The material sequenced was CD4+ T cells sorted from blood, taken at roughly week 52, from a patient treated with tofacitinib. The receptors stem from a human donor with alopecia areata.

This sequence joins TRBV30 and TRBJ2-6, with a weak D call TRBD2 (6 bases). The V end lost 4 bases, the J end lost 0 bases, and 10 bases lay between the germline ends. Germline lookup yields CDR1 GTSNPN and CDR2 SVGIG (reference sequence). The CDR3 has 15 residues. The CDR3 sequence: CAWNVGGSGANVLTF. As DNA, the CDR3 is TGTGCCTGGAACGTCGGGGGCTCTGGGGCCAACGTCCTGACTTTC.

V gene TRBV27 combines with J gene TRBJ1-1; D ambiguous. V lost 6 bases and J lost 7, with 12 bases in between. The CDR3 consists of 12 residues. Germline V CDR1 and CDR2: MNHEY, SMNVEV (reference sequence). The CDR3 loop reads CASSRWGGEAFF. The CDR3 DNA reads TGTGCCAGCAGCCGGTGGGGTGGTGAAGCTTTCTTT.

This chain links TRBV30 with TRBJ2-5; 8 nucleotides agree with TRBD1. The CDR3 is made up of 15 amino acids. With 1 base clipped from V and 4 bases from J, the junction kept 8 bases outside the gene matches. CDR1 and CDR2 from the germline V gene are GTSNPN and SVGIG (reference sequence). For the CDR3, the DNA is TGTGCCTGGAGTGGAGGCAGGGGGCCTTTAGAGACCCAGTACTTC. It codes for CAWSGGRGPLETQYF.

The chain couples TRBV19 to TRBJ1-2; the D gene is possibly TRBD1 (5 bases). This CDR3 has 14 amino acids. V was trimmed by 7 bases and J by 2 bases, leaving 14 bases between them. From germline, CDR1 is LNHDA and CDR2 SQIVND (reference sequence). The CDR3 bases are TGTGCCAGTATCCCGGCGGGGGGAAACTATGGCTACACCTTC. It translates to CASIPAGGNYGYTF.

CDR3 sequence: CAWSVWGPGQPQHF. The CDR3 DNA follows: TGTGCCTGGAGTGTTTGGGGGCCGGGACAGCCCCAGCATTTT. V is TRBV30 and J is TRBJ1-5; perhaps TRBD1 as D (6 bases). The V end lost 0 bases, the J end lost 7 bases, and 13 bases lay between the germline ends. The CDR3 totals 14 residues. Germline CDR1 reads GTSNPN; CDR2 reads SVGIG (reference sequence).

The chain has TRBV30 and TRBJ1-1; 7 bases line up with TRBD1. J gave up 6 bases and V 3 bases, and 1 base lay outside the gene matches. Looked up from germline, CDR1 is GTSNPN and CDR2 is SVGIG (reference sequence). The CDR3 loop spans 11 amino acids. CDR3 DNA: TGTGCCTGGAGAGGGACAGCTGAAGCTTTCTTT. It yields the protein CAWRGTAEAFF.

This clone was seen a handful of times. This chain connects TRBV25-1 to TRBJ1-5; 7 bases align to TRBD1. V lost 3 bases, J lost 3 bases, and 2 bases stayed unmatched. CDR3 size: 14 residues. Germline V gene sequence: CDR1 MGHDK, CDR2 SYGVNS. CDR3: CASSEGQSNQPQHF. The CDR3 DNA reads as TGTGCCAGCAGTGAGGGACAGTCCAATCAGCCCCAGCATTTT.

V and J are TRBV10-3 and TRBJ1-2; D ambiguous. CDR3 length: 11 residues. With 4 bases removed from V and 8 bases from J, the gap between germline ends came to 8 bases. Germline V gene lookup returns CDR1 ENHRY and CDR2 SYGVKD. CDR3 region: CAISGGEGYTF. CDR3 DNA sequence: TGTGCCATCAGTGGTGGAGAAGGCTACACCTTC.